The text below deals with one TCR beta chain. It has no known antigen specificity. Base qualities are not at hand, and no much larger clone is one base apart. V lost 3 bases and J lost 9 bases, and the count of bases not matched to a germline gene is 8. As encoded in the germline V gene, CDR1 is KGHDR while CDR2 is SFDVKD. The CDR3, cysteine through phenylalanine, is 15 amino acids long. The sequence is cut down to CDR3 DNA, 45 bases in frame from base 1. In the prospective study, participants were about 18 to 89 years old, resided in 24 geographic areas of the United States, and were enrolled through a virtual design. In the prospective study, cohorts were assigned on the basis of participant-reported clinical history obtained from a screening survey and a study questionnaire. Recovered participants in ImmuneRACE Cohort 3 were defined as having two consecutive negative NP/OP PCR tests, clearance from a healthcare professional, or resolution of symptoms. Each participant in the prospective study had whole blood, serum and a nasopharyngeal or oropharyngeal swab collected by mobile phlebotomists. Additional blood draws and questionnaires over a roughly two-month period could optionally be provided by prospective study participants. Before DNA extraction, blood samples from the prospective study were shipped at room temperature or frozen.

TCRbeta CDR3 regions were amplified from genomic DNA by means of the immunoSEQ Assay, a bias-controlled multiplex PCR. Turning to the authors' computational methods: Nucleated cell counts per sample were estimated from amplification of reference gene primers within the assay. To quantify the absolute abundance of each unique TCRbeta CDR3 rearrangement, sequence reads were collapsed and filtered. For each sample, productive Simpson clonality was calculated as the square root of Simpson's diversity index across productive rearrangements. TCRdb obtained this table from immuneACCESS and retained in-frame rearrangements with V and J assigned. These tables miss some clones; where compared with another copy, unresolved V genes account for less than half of the shortfall, and the remainder is unexplained. Clonal size and the V and J genes are those of that table, whereas D and trimming came from the DNA. This sample holds about 160,000 clones; around 87% were observed only once. Approximately 6.6% of the sample is in the top ten clones.

These data belong to a study of blood T cell repertoires in COVID-19 (dated by TCRdb to 2018 to 2021). As for the study more broadly: Samples from collaborators originated in the United States, Italy and Spain and spanned both the acute and convalescent phases of COVID-19. The prospective study material was composed of cDNA or gDNA derived from T cells, B-cell-depleted T cells, or PBMCs. Deeply sampled blood TCRbeta repertoires from subjects exposed to, actively infected with, or recovered from COVID-19 were included in the dataset. The repertoires were released in a freely available public database meant as a resource for research on the immune response to SARS-CoV-2. The samples were drawn from the first 160 participants of the ongoing ImmuneRACE study and from under 1,500 subjects provided by 6 global collaborators. HLA class I and class II types, where available, came from metadata supplied by the sample provider rather than from assay-based typing. Sample metadata almost always included a de-identified subject ID, COVID-19 status, age in years and sex. The full study reports these points: How much clinical and demographic metadata was included differed by source and by participant, and the metadata was provided uncurated.

The receptor was derived from a woman in her forties or fifties who had recovered from COVID-19. The specimen was PBMCs or T cells enriched from blood (not recorded which). The chain is encoded by TRBV24-1 joined to TRBJ1-5; 9 bases in the junction line up with TRBD1. The DNA is TGTGCCACCAGTGATCCCAGGGACAGGGTGGGGCCCCAGCATTTT. Translated, this gives CATSDPRDRVGPQHF.